The 27 T cell receptor beta chains presented below share a single source sample, sequenced in a study of PD-1 blockade in mismatch repair-deficient tumors. Documented time point: 10-day in vitro stimulation with candidate neoantigen peptide 3. Assay: immunoSEQ multiplex PCR; the TCRdb copy retains only in-frame clones and omits some. In the table there are around 10,000 clones, just over 90% of which are singletons. These receptors are not linked to any known antigen. The sequencing used cells cultured in vitro, collected from a patient treated with pembrolizumab. The origin of the receptors is an adult with mismatch repair-deficient cancer.

This sequence joins TRBV28 and TRBJ2-1; 7 bases are shared with TRBD1. The CDR3 is 14 residues long. Germline CDR1 MDHEN, CDR2 SYDVKM. V was pared by 4 bases and J by 7 bases, with 7 bases of the junction left unmatched. The CDR3 spells CASSSWTGLNEQFF. Written as DNA, the CDR3 is TGTGCCAGCAGTTCGTGGACAGGTTTGAATGAGCAGTTCTTC. Filled out from reference TRBV28 and TRBJ2-1, the complete variable domain reads DVKVTQSSRYLVKRTGEKVFLECVQDMDHENMFWYRQDPGLGLRLIYFSYDVKMKEKGDIPEGYSVSREKKERFSLILESASTNQTSMYLCASSSWTGLNEQFFGPGTRLTVL.

This chain joins TRBV5-1 and TRBJ1-1, with a possible D match to TRBD1 (5 bases). The CDR3 has 14 amino acids. Trimming stripped 1 base from V and 3 bases from J, with 10 bases between. The germline V gene has CDR1 SGHRS and CDR2 YFSETQ. DNA for the CDR3: TGCGCCAGCAGCTTGCTTGGGGACCACACTGAAGCTTTCTTT. As protein: CASSLLGDHTEAFF.

The table lists this clone with a few counts. This rearrangement joins TRBV29-1 to TRBJ2-1; 10 bases match TRBD2. V trimming: 5 bases; J trimming: 7 bases; junction bases outside the gene matches: 8. This CDR3 comprises 14 residues. Germline CDR1 reads SQVTM; CDR2 reads ANQGSEA. The CDR3 DNA is TGCAGCGTTCAACTAGCGGGAAGAGGTAATGAGCAGTTCTTC. It translates to CSVQLAGRGNEQFF.

The chain has TRBV7-3 and TRBJ2-1; D gene ambiguous. Germline CDR1 and CDR2: SGHTA and FQGTGA. The CDR3 is 13 residues long. V was trimmed by 1 base and J by 0 bases, leaving 1 base between them. The DNA of the CDR3 is TGTGCCAGCAGCTTAAACTCCTACAATGAGCAGTTCTTC. Translation: CASSLNSYNEQFF. Full variable domain (missing parts from reference TRBV7-3 and TRBJ2-1): GAGVSQTPSNKVTEKGKYVELRCDPISGHTALYWYRQSLGQGPEFLIYFQGTGAADDSGLPNDRFFAVRPEGSVSTLKIQRTERGDSAVYLCASSLNSYNEQFFGPGTRLTVL.

The chain recombines TRBV16 with TRBJ2-1; D gene ambiguous. Trimming took 4 bases from V and 1 from J, leaving 8 bases between them. Germline loops: CDR1 KGHSY, CDR2 FQNENV. The CDR3 length is 14 residues. CDR3 DNA sequence: TGTGCCAGCAGCCCTATGGGTTCCTACAATGAGCAGTTCTTC. Translating gives CASSPMGSYNEQFF.

The chain links TRBV11-1 to TRBJ2-7; possible D gene TRBD2, 6 bases. CDR3 length equals 15 residues. Germline loops: CDR1 SGHAT, CDR2 FQDESV (reference sequence). Trimming left V 3 bases short and J 0 bases short, with 12 bases between. The CDR3 DNA follows: TGTGCCAGCAGCTTCGCTCGGGGGAGCTCCTACGAGCAGTACTTC. Translating it yields CASSFARGSSYEQYF.

This clone was seen a single time. The rearrangement joins TRBV9 to TRBJ2-7, with D possibly matching TRBD1 (7 bases). The CDR3 loop spans 13 amino acids. V was pared by 4 bases and J by 4 bases, with 12 bases between. The germline CDR1 and CDR2 sequences are SGDLS and YYNGEE. CDR3: CASSPRDSYEQYF. The DNA of the CDR3 is TGTGCCAGCAGCCCGCGGGACAGTTACGAGCAGTACTTC.

The chain combines TRBV9 with TRBJ2-1, with no clear D. Per germline, CDR1 SGDLS and CDR2 YYNGEE. The CDR3 totals 16 residues. The V and J ends lost 0 bases and 7 bases respectively, with 17 bases between them. This CDR3 is CASSVEELEFMNEQFF. The DNA for the CDR3 is TGTGCCAGCAGCGTAGAGGAGCTTGAATTTATGAATGAGCAGTTCTTC.

V and J are TRBV14 and TRBJ1-1, with no clear D. Per germline, CDR1 SGHDN and CDR2 FVKESK. The CDR3 spans 14 residues. V lost 2 bases and J 6 bases, leaving 13 bases between the germline ends. This chain's CDR3 is CASSQILGVAEAFF. The CDR3 DNA reads as TGTGCCAGCAGCCAAATTCTGGGTGTTGCTGAAGCTTTCTTT.

The chain employs TRBV27 and TRBJ2-1, with a tentative D call TRBD2 (6 bases). Per germline, CDR1 MNHEY and CDR2 SMNVEV (reference sequence). The CDR3 totals 15 residues. With 6 bases removed from V and 0 bases from J, the gap between germline ends came to 12 bases. This CDR3 is CASRGGSSSYNEQFF. The CDR3 coding sequence is TGTGCCAGCAGGGGAGGCTCGAGCTCCTACAATGAGCAGTTCTTC.

The gene calls are TRBV7-3 and TRBJ2-3; TRBD2 matches 8 bases. The CDR3 spans 16 residues. Germline lookup yields CDR1 SGHTA and CDR2 FQGTGA. Germline trimming cut 1 base from V and 2 bases from J; bases unmatched to any gene: 5. The CDR3 DNA reads TGTGCCAGCAGCTTAAACAGCGGGGGTAACACAGATACGCAGTATTTT. The encoded protein is CASSLNSGGNTDTQYF.

The chain recombines TRBV19 with TRBJ2-6; D is perhaps TRBD2 (5 bases). The CDR3 totals 16 residues. Germline lookup yields CDR1 LNHDA and CDR2 SQIVND (reference sequence). Deletions cut 4 bases from V and 0 bases from J, with 10 bases between. The CDR3 DNA is TGTGCCAGTAGTACCTGGGAGATCTCTGGGGCCAACGTCCTGACTTTC. Translated, it gives CASSTWEISGANVLTF.

The chain uses TRBV7-2 and TRBJ1-5, with D unclear. The CDR3 spans 14 residues. Trimming pared 3 bases from V and 11 bases from J, leaving 17 bases between. Germline V gene data show CDR1 as SGHTA and CDR2 as FQGNSA. CDR3 in DNA: TGTGCCAGCAGCTTCGCCGTAGAAGGCAGGTCCCAGCATTTT. Amino acid sequence: CASSFAVEGRSQHF.

The chain recombines TRBV5-4 with TRBJ2-5; D perhaps matches TRBD1 (6 bases). The V gene's germline CDR1 is SGHNT and CDR2 YYREEE (reference sequence). CDR3 size: 14 residues. V was clipped by 3 bases and J by 0 bases, with 9 bases between them. The chain's CDR3 is CASSSGADQETQYF. The DNA for the CDR3 is TGTGCCAGCAGCTCAGGGGCCGACCAAGAGACCCAGTACTTC. The full variable domain, rest sourced from reference TRBV5-4 and TRBJ2-5, is ETGVTQSPTHLIKTRGQQVTLRCSSQSGHNTVSWYQQALGQGPQFIFQYYREEENGRGNFPPRFSGLQFPNYSSELNVNALELDDSALYLCASSSGADQETQYFGPGTRLLVL.

The rearrangement links TRBV5-1 to TRBJ1-4; maybe TRBD1 (6 bases). The CDR3 contains 15 residues. V dropped 3 bases and J dropped 6 bases, with 15 bases sitting between them. Germline-derived CDR1 and CDR2 are SGHRS and YFSETQ. The CDR3 bases are TGCGCCAGCAGCTCGGGCACAGGGCTATATGAAAAACTGTTTTTT. This codes for CASSSGTGLYEKLFF.

J is TRBJ1-1 and V is TRBV7-2; maybe TRBD1 (5 bases). The V end was cut by 1 base, the J end by 0 bases, with 9 bases between. The CDR3 runs to 15 residues. In germline, CDR1 is SGHTA, CDR2 FQGNSA. CDR3 region: CASSLEAQVNTEAFF. DNA for the CDR3: TGTGCCAGCAGCTTAGAGGCACAGGTGAACACTGAAGCTTTCTTT.

V and J are TRBV6-1 and TRBJ2-1; TRBD1 aligns across 9 bases. V trimming: 8 bases; J trimming: 8 bases; junction bases outside the gene matches: 7. This CDR3 is built from 13 residues. From germline, CDR1 is MNHNS and CDR2 SASEGT. Written as DNA, the CDR3 is TGTGCCAGCGCACAGGGGGCGCGGTATGAGCAGTTCTTC. Its translation is CASAQGARYEQFF.

The gene calls are TRBV11-2 and TRBJ1-5, with D possibly being TRBD1 (5 bases). Germline lookup yields CDR1 SGHAT and CDR2 FQNNGV. Trimming took off 6 bases at V and 3 bases at J, with 15 bases between the two ends. This CDR3 contains 15 residues. CDR3 sequence (DNA): TGTGCCAGCAGTTCGGCGACAGAATACAATCAGCCCCAGCATTTT. As protein: CASSSATEYNQPQHF. Filled out from reference TRBV11-2 and TRBJ1-5, the complete variable domain reads EAGVAQSPRYKIIEKRQSVAFWCNPISGHATLYWYQQILGQGPKLLIQFQNNGVVDDSQLPKDRFSAERLKGVDSTLKIQPAKLEDSAVYLCASSSATEYNQPQHFGDGTRLSIL.

J is TRBJ2-1 and V is TRBV7-3; 9 nucleotides match TRBD2. CDR1 and CDR2 (germline): SGHTA, FQGTGA. The J segment lost 6 bases and the V segment lost 0 bases, leaving 9 bases of the junction unmatched. The CDR3 loop spans 17 amino acids. CDR3 loop: CASSLTGETSGINEQFF. The CDR3 DNA reads as TGTGCCAGCAGCTTAACGGGGGAGACTAGCGGCATCAATGAGCAGTTCTTC.

CDR3 amino acids: CASSSSRAKHTGELFF. The CDR3 DNA reads as TGTGCCAGCAGCTCAAGTCGGGCCAAGCACACCGGGGAGCTGTTTTTT. The chain employs TRBV28 and TRBJ2-2; D is unclear. The CDR3 extends over 16 amino acids. Germline V lookup: CDR1 MDHEN, CDR2 SYDVKM. The V end lost 6 bases, the J end lost 3 bases, and 17 bases lay between the germline ends.

This chain uses TRBV30 with TRBJ1-3; D unresolved. This CDR3 contains 15 residues. Trimming removed 2 bases at V and 0 bases at J, with 11 bases between. Germline V CDR1 and CDR2: GTSNPN, SVGIG (reference sequence). The CDR3 DNA follows: TGTGCCTGGAGTTCACGGATTCGCTCTGGAAACACCATATATTTT. Protein product: CAWSSRIRSGNTIYF.

The chain employs TRBV7-9 and TRBJ2-3; 7 positions match TRBD1. Germline CDR1 is SEHNR and CDR2 is FQNEAQ (reference sequence). The CDR3 is made up of 14 amino acids. Trimming at V came to 4 bases and at J to 5 bases, leaving 6 bases not matched to a gene. The CDR3 DNA is TGTGCCAGCAGCTCAGGGGGTGGAGTAGATACGCAGTATTTT. It codes for CASSSGGGVDTQYF.

The V and J genes are TRBV7-9 and TRBJ2-1, with D unresolved. This CDR3 has 11 amino acids. V lost 0 bases to trimming and J lost 16 bases, with 10 bases between them. The germline V gene encodes CDR1 SEHNR and CDR2 FQNEAQ (reference sequence). CDR3 protein: CASSLAERTFF. CDR3 DNA: TGTGCCAGCAGCTTAGCGGAAAGGACCTTCTTC.

V gene TRBV9 combines with J gene TRBJ1-1; 8 nucleotides align to TRBD1. Trimming took 2 bases from V and 1 from J; bases not matched to a gene: 1. Germline V gene data show CDR1 as SGDLS and CDR2 as YYNGEE. The CDR3 is 14 amino acids. This CDR3 reads CASSVTGANTEAFF. CDR3 coding DNA: TGTGCCAGCAGCGTGACAGGGGCGAACACTGAAGCTTTCTTT.

This chain uses TRBV29-1 with TRBJ2-3; 9 nucleotides align to TRBD2. CDR3 length: 14 amino acids. Germline CDR1 reads SQVTM; CDR2 reads ANQGSEA. V lost 4 bases to trimming and J lost 4 bases; unmatched junction nucleotides: 6. This CDR3 reads CSVAPAGGADTQYF. CDR3 nucleotide sequence: TGCAGCGTTGCGCCGGCGGGAGGGGCAGATACGCAGTATTTT.

The chain recombines TRBV5-1 with TRBJ2-3, with 9 bases that match TRBD2. V shed 2 bases and J 5 bases; nucleotides not matched to a gene: 9. This CDR3 comprises 16 residues. The germline V gene has CDR1 SGHRS and CDR2 YFSETQ. For the CDR3, the DNA is TGCGCCAGCAGCTTCAGCGGCGGGAGGGCCGGAGATACGCAGTATTTT. Translating gives CASSFSGGRAGDTQYF.

The chain carries TRBV19 and TRBJ2-3, with 10 bases aligning to TRBD1. The CDR3 covers 19 residues. CDR1 and CDR2 (germline): LNHDA, SQIVND (reference sequence). Trimming removed 6 bases from V and 1 base from J; junction bases left unmatched: 16. CDR3 bases: TGTGCCAGTAGCAAAGACAGGGGGCCACCAGTGTCCCGCACAGATACGCAGTATTTT. Translation: CASSKDRGPPVSRTDTQYF.